This passage covers 23 T cell receptor beta chains from one sample sequenced in a study of cytotoxic CD8 clonotypes in ibrutinib-treated CLL. Method: immunoSEQ multiplex PCR; TCRdb's copy keeps in-frame clones and lacks some. The sample holds under 200,000 clones, about 80% seen once. The input for sequencing was PBMCs, taken after 24 months of ibrutinib treatment. These receptors were obtained from a human donor with chronic lymphocytic leukemia.

This clone was recorded once. The V and J genes are TRBV5-1 and TRBJ2-1; 12 bases line up with TRBD2. The CDR3 extends over 16 amino acids. With V trimmed by 3 bases and J by 12 bases, 13 bases remained unmatched. Germline CDR1 reads SGHRS; CDR2 reads YFSETQ. CDR3 DNA: TGCGCCAGCAGCTCCGCGGGACTAGCGGGTTTCGATGGGCAGTTCTTC. Amino acids: CASSSAGLAGFDGQFF.

V gene TRBV27 combines with J gene TRBJ1-1; D gene ambiguous. The V and J ends lost 3 bases and 3 bases respectively, with 8 bases between them. Germline assignment: CDR1 MNHEY and CDR2 SMNVEV (reference sequence). The CDR3 runs to 13 residues. CDR3 sequence reads: CASSFTGHTEAFF. The CDR3 nucleotides read TGTGCCAGCAGTTTTACCGGCCACACTGAAGCTTTCTTT.

The CDR3 bases are TGTGCCAGCAGCTGCCGAGGTCCCAGTGAGGAGACCCAGTACTTC. This gives the protein CASSCRGPSEETQYF. This chain joins TRBV7-6 and TRBJ2-5, with unresolved D. The CDR3 length is 15 residues. Germline loops: CDR1 SGHVS, CDR2 FNYEAQ. V lost 4 bases and J 5 bases, leaving 17 bases between the germline ends. Combining the CDR3 with reference TRBV7-6 and TRBJ2-5 gives the whole variable domain GAGVSQSPRYKVTKRGQDVALRCDPISGHVSLYWYRQALGQGPEFLTYFNYEAQQDKSGLPNDRFSAERPEGSISTLTIQRTEQRDSAMYRCASSCRGPSEETQYFGPGTRLLVL.

The rearrangement joins TRBV18 to TRBJ2-4, with a weak D call TRBD2 (6 bases). Germline CDR1 and CDR2: KGHSH and LQKENI. This CDR3 region has 13 residues. V was trimmed by 4 bases and J by 6 bases, leaving 10 bases between them. Here the CDR3 reads CASSQGLRNIQYF. The CDR3 DNA reads as TGTGCCAGCTCACAGGGACTGAGAAACATTCAGTACTTC.

This chain connects TRBV28 to TRBJ2-7; D remains ambiguous. The V end lost 2 bases, the J end lost 2 bases, and 7 bases lay between the germline ends. Per the germline V gene, CDR1 is MDHEN and CDR2 is SYDVKM. CDR3 length: 13 amino acids. The CDR3 DNA follows: TGTGCCAGCAGTTTAGTAGGTGCCTACGAGCAGTACTTC. Translation: CASSLVGAYEQYF.

This chain links TRBV10-2 with TRBJ1-1; D unresolved. Germline V gives CDR1 WSHSY, CDR2 SAAADI. The CDR3 covers 14 residues. The V end lost 5 bases, the J end lost 5 bases, and 15 bases lay between the germline ends. Here the CDR3 reads CASSPPAGRTEAFF. The CDR3 DNA sequence: TGCGCCAGCAGTCCCCCTGCCGGCAGAACTGAAGCTTTCTTT.

This chain joins TRBV5-5 and TRBJ1-1; 8 bases match TRBD1. Germline-derived CDR1 and CDR2 are SGHKS and YYEKEE (reference sequence). V shed 5 bases, J shed 2 bases, and the junction held 11 bases outside the gene matches. There are 16 residues in the CDR3. The CDR3 DNA follows: TGTGCCAGCAGTACGAGATCAGGGGGCTACAACACTGAAGCTTTCTTT. It is translated as CASSTRSGGYNTEAFF.

In this sample, this clone turned up once. This chain connects TRBV30 to TRBJ1-2, with D tentatively TRBD1 (6 bases). This CDR3 contains 17 residues. Germline V gene lookup returns CDR1 GTSNPN and CDR2 SVGIG (reference sequence). Trimming took off 2 bases at V and 0 bases at J, with 19 bases between the two ends. The CDR3 here is CAWSRGKSRLTNYGYTF. The CDR3 DNA follows: TGTGCCTGGAGTAGGGGGAAATCACGACTAACTAACTATGGCTACACCTTC.

This clone was observed a handful of times. The chain joins TRBV27 to TRBJ1-2; D unclear. The ends were cut back, 4 bases at V and 2 bases at J, with 8 bases in the middle. The CDR3 extends over 13 amino acids. Germline-derived CDR1 and CDR2 are MNHEY and SMNVEV (reference sequence). The CDR3 loop reads CASSWSANYGYTF. DNA of the CDR3: TGTGCCAGCAGTTGGTCAGCCAACTATGGCTACACCTTC.

CDR3 coding DNA: TGTGCCAGCAGCTTAGCTGGACACCTAGAGCAGTTCTTC. Translated: CASSLAGHLEQFF. V is TRBV11-1 and J is TRBJ2-1; D possibly corresponds to TRBD1 (5 bases). V was shortened by 0 bases and J by 10 bases, with 10 bases between the two germline ends. The CDR3 loop spans 13 amino acids. CDR1 is SGHAT and CDR2 is FQDESV in the germline V gene (reference sequence).

The J gene is TRBJ1-2, the V gene TRBV28; 7 bases are shared with TRBD1. Germline CDR1 reads MDHEN; CDR2 reads SYDVKM. The CDR3 has 15 residues. The ends lost 4 bases at V and 4 bases at J; junction bases unmatched: 9. CDR3 region: CASSSRQGRTYGYTF. The CDR3 region has the DNA TGTGCCAGCAGTTCACGACAGGGAAGGACCTATGGCTACACCTTC.

The chain couples TRBV5-1 to TRBJ1-2; 7 bases are a match to TRBD1. J gave up 4 bases and V 3 bases, and 18 bases lay outside the gene matches. This CDR3 is 18 amino acids long. Germline V gene sequence: CDR1 SGHRS, CDR2 YFSETQ. CDR3: CASSSIAGTALSGYGYTF. CDR3 bases: TGCGCCAGCAGCTCAATTGCCGGGACAGCCCTTTCGGGCTATGGCTACACCTTC.

J is TRBJ1-2 and V is TRBV28, with TRBD1 matching over 7 bases. Germline loops: CDR1 MDHEN, CDR2 SYDVKM. The CDR3 is 19 amino acids. The trim removed 5 bases at V and 0 bases at J, leaving 18 bases unmatched. The CDR3 sequence is CASSPSGDRWDRANYGYTF. CDR3 sequence (DNA): TGTGCCAGCAGTCCCTCGGGGGATCGCTGGGACAGAGCTAACTATGGCTACACCTTC.

The chain uses TRBV7-9 and TRBJ2-5; perhaps TRBD2 as D (6 bases). The germline V and J ends were trimmed by 1 base and 1 base, with 10 bases remaining between them. The CDR3 runs 15 residues. Per the germline V gene, CDR1 is SEHNR and CDR2 is FQNEAQ (reference sequence). CDR3 nucleotide sequence: TGTGCCAGCAGCTTAGGGGCGGGGATCCAAGAGACCCAGTACTTC. It encodes CASSLGAGIQETQYF.

CDR3 bases: TGTGCCAGTAGTCCAAACGCCCCGACAGGGCGCAATCAGCCCCAGCATTTT. Amino acids: CASSPNAPTGRNQPQHF. The chain uses TRBV19 and TRBJ1-5; 7 bases agree with TRBD1. CDR1 LNHDA and CDR2 SQIVND come from the germline V gene (reference sequence). V dropped 5 bases and J dropped 2; count of bases not matched to a gene: 12. This CDR3 has 17 residues.

The chain uses TRBV18 and TRBJ2-3; 10 bases line up with TRBD2. Germline V gene data show CDR1 as KGHSH and CDR2 as LQKENI. The V and J ends lost 4 bases and 5 bases, in that order; junction bases with no gene match: 15. This CDR3 is built from 18 residues. The CDR3 region has the DNA TGTGCCAGCTCACTCGAGTTAGCGGGAGGTTCCGCGGGAGATACGCAGTATTTT. Encoded protein: CASSLELAGGSAGDTQYF.

The chain joins TRBV5-1 to TRBJ1-4; the D gene is possibly TRBD1 (5 bases). The CDR3 consists of 13 residues. Trimming removed 5 bases from V and 5 bases from J, with 10 bases in between. Germline V gene lookup returns CDR1 SGHRS and CDR2 YFSETQ. The CDR3 DNA follows: TGCGCCAGCAGTCCCGACAGAAATGAAAAACTGTTTTTT. Amino acid sequence: CASSPDRNEKLFF.

The V gene is TRBV5-1, the J gene TRBJ2-7, with D tentatively TRBD2 (5 bases). V lost 2 bases and J lost 4, with 16 bases in between. Germline V lookup: CDR1 SGHRS, CDR2 YFSETQ. This CDR3 comprises 15 residues. CDR3 sequence: CASSLRVPGKYEQYF. CDR3 nucleotides: TGCGCCAGCAGCTTACGGGTCCCGGGAAAATACGAGCAGTACTTC.

The CDR3 region has the DNA TGTGCCAGCTCACCAGGGGGGTACGAGCAGTACTTC. This codes for CASSPGGYEQYF. The V and J genes are TRBV18 and TRBJ2-7; possible D gene TRBD2, 6 bases. Germline V CDR1 and CDR2: KGHSH, LQKENI. The CDR3 consists of 12 residues. V was cut by 2 bases and J by 4 bases, with 6 bases left in between.

The rearrangement joins TRBV27 to TRBJ2-4; D is ambiguous. With 7 bases removed from V and 0 bases from J, the gap between germline ends came to 13 bases. Germline V gene sequence: CDR1 MNHEY, CDR2 SMNVEV (reference sequence). The CDR3 runs to 15 residues. CDR3 loop: CASTPNRLAKNIQYF. In DNA form, the CDR3 reads TGTGCCAGCACCCCTAATAGGCTAGCCAAAAACATTCAGTACTTC.

The gene calls are TRBV6-1 and TRBJ2-7; 7 positions match TRBD1. This CDR3 is 12 amino acids long. The J segment lost 6 bases and the V segment lost 6 bases, leaving 5 bases of the junction unmatched. CDR1 and CDR2 from the germline V gene are MNHNS and SASEGT. This chain's CDR3 is CASRGQAAEQYF. CDR3 DNA: TGTGCCAGCAGAGGACAGGCGGCCGAGCAGTACTTC.

The rearrangement joins TRBV4-1 to TRBJ2-2; 9 bases match TRBD2. V lost 5 bases, J lost 6 bases, and 10 bases stayed unmatched. The germline CDR1 and CDR2 sequences are MGHRA and YSYEKL. The CDR3 runs 16 residues. This chain's CDR3 is CASSDVSGGPSGELFF. CDR3 in DNA: TGCGCCAGCAGCGACGTAAGCGGGGGGCCCTCCGGGGAGCTGTTTTTT.

The chain uses TRBV6-5 and TRBJ1-3, with no clear D. Germline V gene data show CDR1 as MNHEY and CDR2 as SVGAGI. Trimming removed 5 bases at V and 4 bases at J, with 6 bases between. This CDR3 has 12 residues. The DNA of the CDR3 is TGTGCCAGCAGTAATCGAGGAAACACCATATATTTT. It yields the protein CASSNRGNTIYF.